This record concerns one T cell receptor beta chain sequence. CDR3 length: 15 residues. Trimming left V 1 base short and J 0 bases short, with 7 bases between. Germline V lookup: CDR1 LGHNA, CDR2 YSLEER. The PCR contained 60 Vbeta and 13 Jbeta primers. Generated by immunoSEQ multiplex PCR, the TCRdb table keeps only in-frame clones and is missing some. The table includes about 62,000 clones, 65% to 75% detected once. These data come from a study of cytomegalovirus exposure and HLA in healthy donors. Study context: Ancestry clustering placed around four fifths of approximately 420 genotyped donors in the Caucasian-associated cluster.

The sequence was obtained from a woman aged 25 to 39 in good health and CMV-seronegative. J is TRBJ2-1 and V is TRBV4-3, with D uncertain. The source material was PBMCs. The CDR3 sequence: CASSQAASSYNEQFF. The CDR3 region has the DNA TGCGCCAGCAGCCAAGCAGCTAGCTCCTACAATGAGCAGTTCTTC.